This T cell receptor beta chain was observed in a study of T cells expressing NK-cell markers. Production of TCR beta cDNA relied on 5'RACE template switching with UMIs. After re-calling the 5' RACE reads, TCRdb lists one entry per CDR3 protein, DNA absent. Recorded here are about 110,000 distinct CDR3 sequences; the top ten clones represent around 20%. The CDR3 contains 15 residues. CDR1 is MGHDK and CDR2 is SYGVNS in the germline V gene. Overall study results and limits: Nothing established the HCMV specificity of expanded NKG2C+ T cell clones.

As to this clonotype: Its antigen is not identified.

The chain has TRBV25-1 and TRBJ2-1. The source of this sequence is a woman aged 18 to 75 in good health. Sample: blood T cells: a sorted CD56 or NKG2C T cell subset, CD4+ or CD8+ T cells, or bulk PBMC T cells (not recorded which). CDR3 sequence reads: CASSEFGSSYNEQFF.